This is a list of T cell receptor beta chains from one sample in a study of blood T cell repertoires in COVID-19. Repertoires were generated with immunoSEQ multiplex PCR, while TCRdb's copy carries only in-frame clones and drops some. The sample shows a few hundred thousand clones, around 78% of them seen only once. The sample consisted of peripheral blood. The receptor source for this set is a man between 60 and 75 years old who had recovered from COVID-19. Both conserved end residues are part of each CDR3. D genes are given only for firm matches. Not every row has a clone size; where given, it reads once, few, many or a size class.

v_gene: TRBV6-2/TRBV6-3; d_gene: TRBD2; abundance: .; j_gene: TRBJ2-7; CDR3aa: CASSYKWGLSYEQYF; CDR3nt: TGTGCCAGCAGTTACAAGTGGGGACTATCCTACGAGCAGTACTTC
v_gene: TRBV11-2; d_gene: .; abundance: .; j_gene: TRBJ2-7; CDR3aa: CASSPPGTYEQYF; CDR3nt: TGTGCCAGCAGCCCCCCCGGGACCTACGAGCAGTACTTC
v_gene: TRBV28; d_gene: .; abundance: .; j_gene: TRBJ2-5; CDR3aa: CASSLDRVRGGGLEETQYF; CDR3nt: TGTGCCAGCAGTTTGGACAGGGTTAGGGGGGGCGGTCTGGAAGAGACCCAGTACTTC
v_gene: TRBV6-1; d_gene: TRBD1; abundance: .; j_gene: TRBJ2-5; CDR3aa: CASSDTGGKGETQYF; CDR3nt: TGTGCCAGCAGTGATACAGGGGGCAAAGGGGAGACCCAGTACTTC
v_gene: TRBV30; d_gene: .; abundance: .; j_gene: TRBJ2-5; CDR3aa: CAWSPGSVETQYF; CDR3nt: TGTGCCTGGAGCCCCGGGAGCGTAGAGACCCAGTACTTC
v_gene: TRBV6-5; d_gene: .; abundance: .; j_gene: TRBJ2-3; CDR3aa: CASRRRGGTDTQYF; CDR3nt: TGTGCCAGCAGGAGGCGGGGCGGCACAGATACGCAGTATTTT
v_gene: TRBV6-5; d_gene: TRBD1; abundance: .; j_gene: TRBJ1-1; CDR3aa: CASGDRDRVLVGAFF; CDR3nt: TGTGCCAGCGGGGACCGGGACAGGGTGTTAGTAGGAGCTTTCTTT
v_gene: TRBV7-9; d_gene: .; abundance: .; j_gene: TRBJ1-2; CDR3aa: CASSLYQGGYGYTF; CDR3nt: TGTGCCAGCAGCTTATATCAGGGCGGCTATGGCTACACCTTC
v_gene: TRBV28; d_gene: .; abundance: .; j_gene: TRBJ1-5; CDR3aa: CASCKTGGHQPQHF; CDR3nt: TGTGCCAGCTGTAAGACGGGGGGGCATCAGCCCCAGCATTTT
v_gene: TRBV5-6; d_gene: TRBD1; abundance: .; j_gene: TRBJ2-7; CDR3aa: CASSPRTGGSYEQYF; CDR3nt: TGTGCCAGCAGCCCCCGGACAGGTGGCTCCTACGAGCAGTACTTC
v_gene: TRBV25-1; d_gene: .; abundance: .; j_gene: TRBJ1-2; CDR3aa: CASSEGRGYTF; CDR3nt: TGTGCCAGCAGTGAAGGGAGAGGCTACACCTTC
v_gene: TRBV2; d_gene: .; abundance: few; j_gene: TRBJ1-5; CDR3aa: CASSEEGEGRQPQHF; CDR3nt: TGTGCCAGCAGTGAAGAGGGGGAGGGACGTCAGCCCCAGCATTTT
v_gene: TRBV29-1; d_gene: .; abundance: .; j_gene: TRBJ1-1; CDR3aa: CSVEWGLNTEAFF; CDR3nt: TGCAGCGTTGAGTGGGGCCTGAACACTGAAGCTTTCTTT
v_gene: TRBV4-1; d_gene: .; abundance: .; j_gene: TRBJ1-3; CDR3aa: CASSLRGGAGNTIYF; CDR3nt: TGCGCCAGCAGCCTAAGGGGGGGGGCTGGAAACACCATATATTTT
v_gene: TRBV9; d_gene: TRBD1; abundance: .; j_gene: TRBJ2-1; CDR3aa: CASSVRQGPNYNEQFF; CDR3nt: TGTGCCAGCAGCGTCAGACAGGGGCCAAACTACAATGAGCAGTTCTTC
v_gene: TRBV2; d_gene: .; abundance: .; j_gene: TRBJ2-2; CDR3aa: CASSSREANTGELFF; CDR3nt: TGTGCCAGCAGTTCAAGGGAGGCAAACACCGGGGAGCTGTTTTTT
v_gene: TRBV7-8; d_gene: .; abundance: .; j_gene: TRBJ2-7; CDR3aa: CASSLATGTHYEQYF; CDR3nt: TGTGCCAGCAGCTTAGCGACAGGGACTCACTACGAGCAGTACTTC
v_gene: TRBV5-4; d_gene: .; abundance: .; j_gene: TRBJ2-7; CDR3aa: CASSLEGQSSYEQYF; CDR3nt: TGTGCCAGCAGCTTGGAGGGACAAAGCTCCTACGAGCAGTACTTC
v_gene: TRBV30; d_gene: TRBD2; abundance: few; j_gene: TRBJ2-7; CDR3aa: CAWSFSGWGDEQYF; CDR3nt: TGTGCCTGGAGCTTTAGCGGGTGGGGTGACGAGCAGTACTTC
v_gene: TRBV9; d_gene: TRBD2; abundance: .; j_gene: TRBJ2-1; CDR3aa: CASGVVAGGQQFF; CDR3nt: TGTGCCAGCGGCGTAGTTGCGGGGGGGCAGCAGTTCTTC
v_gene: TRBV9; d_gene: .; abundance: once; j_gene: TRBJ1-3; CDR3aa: CASSVGQPRSGNTIYF; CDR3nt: TGTGCCAGCAGCGTAGGACAGCCACGCTCTGGAAACACCATATATTTT
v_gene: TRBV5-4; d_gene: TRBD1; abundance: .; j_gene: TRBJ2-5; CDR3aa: CASSRQGRETQYF; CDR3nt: TGTGCCAGCAGCCGACAGGGAAGGGAGACCCAGTACTTC
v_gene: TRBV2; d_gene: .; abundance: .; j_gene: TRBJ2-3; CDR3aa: CASNQADTQYF; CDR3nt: TGTGCCAGCAACCAGGCAGATACGCAGTATTTT
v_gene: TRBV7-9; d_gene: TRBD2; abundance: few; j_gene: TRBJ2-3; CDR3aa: CASSSYSGFTDTQYF; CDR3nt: TGTGCCAGCAGCTCATATAGCGGGTTCACAGATACGCAGTATTTT
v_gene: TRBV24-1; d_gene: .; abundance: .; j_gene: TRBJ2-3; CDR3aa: CATSDRRARGDTQYF; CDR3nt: TGTGCCACCAGTGATAGGAGGGCTAGAGGTGATACGCAGTATTTT
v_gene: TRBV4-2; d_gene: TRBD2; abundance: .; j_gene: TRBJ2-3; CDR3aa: CASTHSGRQYF; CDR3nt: TGTGCCAGCACCCATAGCGGGAGGCAGTATTTT
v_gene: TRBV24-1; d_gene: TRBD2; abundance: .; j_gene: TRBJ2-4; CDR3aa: CATSFGGGQNIQYF; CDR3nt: TGTGCCACCTCTTTCGGCGGGGGGCAAAACATTCAGTACTTC
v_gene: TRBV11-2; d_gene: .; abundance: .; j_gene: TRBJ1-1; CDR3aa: CASSLSSYTEAFF; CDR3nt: TGTGCCAGCAGCTTAAGCTCCTACACTGAAGCTTTCTTT
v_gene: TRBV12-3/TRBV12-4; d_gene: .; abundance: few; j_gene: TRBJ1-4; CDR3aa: CASSLAGTEKLFF; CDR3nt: TGTGCCAGCAGTTTAGCGGGCACTGAAAAACTGTTTTTT
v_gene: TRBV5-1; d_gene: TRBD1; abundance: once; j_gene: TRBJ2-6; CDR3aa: CASSPTGQAGANVLTF; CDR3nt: TGCGCCAGCAGCCCCACCGGACAGGCTGGGGCCAACGTCCTGACTTTC
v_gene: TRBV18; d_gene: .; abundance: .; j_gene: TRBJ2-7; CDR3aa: CASSPDVGGEQYF; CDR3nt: TGTGCCAGCTCACCAGACGTCGGGGGCGAGCAGTACTTC
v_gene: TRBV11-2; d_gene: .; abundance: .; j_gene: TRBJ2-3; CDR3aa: CASSLELILDTQYF; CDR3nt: TGTGCCAGCAGCTTGGAACTAATACTGGATACGCAGTATTTT
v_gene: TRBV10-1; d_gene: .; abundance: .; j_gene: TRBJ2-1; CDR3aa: CASTGSNNEQFF; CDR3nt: TGCGCCAGCACGGGGAGTAACAATGAGCAGTTCTTC
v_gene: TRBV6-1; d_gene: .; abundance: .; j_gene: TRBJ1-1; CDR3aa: CASSDNTGTEAFF; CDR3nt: TGTGCCAGCAGTGACAATACGGGCACTGAAGCTTTCTTT
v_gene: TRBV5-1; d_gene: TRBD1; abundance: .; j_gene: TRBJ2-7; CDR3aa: CASSQRPGQSYEQYF; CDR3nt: TGCGCCAGCAGCCAACGACCGGGACAGTCCTACGAGCAGTACTTC
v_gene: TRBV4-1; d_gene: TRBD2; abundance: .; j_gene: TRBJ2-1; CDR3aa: CASSELAHGGEQFF; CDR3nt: TGCGCCAGCAGCGAACTAGCGCACGGTGGTGAGCAGTTCTTC
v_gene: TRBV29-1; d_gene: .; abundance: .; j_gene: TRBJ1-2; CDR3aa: CSVDNAGTLTF; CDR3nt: TGCAGCGTTGATAACGCCGGGACACTCACCTTC